This is a list of T cell receptor beta chains from one sample in a study of blood T cell repertoires in COVID-19. Generated by immunoSEQ multiplex PCR, the TCRdb table keeps only in-frame clones and is missing some. The table includes under 150,000 clones, 75% to 90% detected once. The source material was peripheral blood. The receptors were sampled from a woman in her fifties or sixties with COVID-19, enrolled during active disease. CDR3s include the opening cysteine and the closing phenylalanine or tryptophan. A D gene is named only where the DNA matches it firmly. Clone size is given for some rows only: seen once, a few or many times, or a class if the clone is expanded.

J: TRBJ2-1
D: .
length: 11
V: TRBV20-1
size: .
DNA: TGCAGTGCTAGAGAATCGGATGAGCAGTTCTTC
CDR3: CSARESDEQFF

J: TRBJ1-2
D: TRBD1
length: 14
V: TRBV10-3
size: .
DNA: TGTGCCATCAGAGACAGGGTCGGGAACTATGGCTACACCTTC
CDR3: CAIRDRVGNYGYTF

J: TRBJ1-5
D: .
length: 14
V: TRBV4-2
size: .
DNA: TGTGCCAGCAGCCCGGTTGGGGGGTATCAGCCCCAGCATTTT
CDR3: CASSPVGGYQPQHF

J: TRBJ2-5
D: TRBD1
length: 13
V: TRBV24-1
size: .
DNA: TGTGCCACCAGAAGGGACAGCCAAGAGACCCAGTACTTC
CDR3: CATRRDSQETQYF

J: TRBJ1-2
D: TRBD1
length: 13
V: TRBV5-1
size: few
DNA: TGCGCCAGCAGCTTGGCCGGACAGGGTAACTACACCTTC
CDR3: CASSLAGQGNYTF

J: TRBJ2-7
D: TRBD1
length: 14
V: TRBV5-1
size: .
DNA: TGCGCCAGCAGCGGGGACAGGGGGACCTACGAGCAGTACTTC
CDR3: CASSGDRGTYEQYF

J: TRBJ1-2
D: TRBD1
length: 12
V: TRBV30
size: .
DNA: TGTGCCTGGAACGACAGGGGGCCTGGCTACACCTTC
CDR3: CAWNDRGPGYTF

J: TRBJ1-2
D: TRBD1
length: 15
V: TRBV7-8
size: .
DNA: TGTGCCAGCAGCCCAGGACAGGGAGAGGGCTATGGCTACACCTTC
CDR3: CASSPGQGEGYGYTF

J: TRBJ2-3
D: .
length: 15
V: TRBV7-3
size: .
DNA: TGTGCCAGCAGCTTAGGGTCCGGACTCACAGATACGCAGTATTTT
CDR3: CASSLGSGLTDTQYF

J: TRBJ2-1
D: TRBD1
length: 22
V: TRBV7-7
size: .
DNA: TGTGCTAGCAGCCATAGAGCTCCCGGACAGGGGTACGGAGGTATATCCTACAATGAGCAGTTCTTC
CDR3: CASSHRAPGQGYGGISYNEQFF

J: TRBJ1-6
D: TRBD1
length: 19
V: TRBV4-2
size: once
DNA: TGTGCCAGCAGCCTAACTAATACCGGGACAGGGATTCCGAATTCACCCCTCCACTTT
CDR3: CASSLTNTGTGIPNSPLHF

J: TRBJ1-1
D: TRBD1
length: 14
V: TRBV7-9
size: .
DNA: TGTGCCAGCAGCCATAACCGGGACAGGGTTGAAGCTTTCTTT
CDR3: CASSHNRDRVEAFF

J: TRBJ1-2
D: TRBD1
length: 14
V: TRBV11-2
size: .
DNA: TGTGCCAGCAGCCCAGGGACAGGCGTCTATGGCTACACCTTC
CDR3: CASSPGTGVYGYTF

J: TRBJ2-1
D: TRBD2
length: 15
V: TRBV7-8
size: once
DNA: TGTGCCAGCAGCTTATTTGGCGGGGGGAGGGATGAGCAGTTCTTC
CDR3: CASSLFGGGRDEQFF

J: TRBJ2-1
D: TRBD1
length: 15
V: TRBV5-8
size: .
DNA: TGTGCCAGCAGCTTCTTCGGACAGGGGAGAAATGAGCAGTTCTTC
CDR3: CASSFFGQGRNEQFF

J: TRBJ1-6
D: TRBD1
length: 17
V: TRBV3-1/TRBV3-2
size: .
DNA: TGTGCCAGCAGCCAAGGGGGTTTTGGGACAGGAGTATCACCCCTCCACTTT
CDR3: CASSQGGFGTGVSPLHF

J: TRBJ1-2
D: .
length: 14
V: TRBV2
size: .
DNA: TGTGCCAGCAGGACGACAGGTACTAACTATGGCTACACCTTC
CDR3: CASRTTGTNYGYTF

J: TRBJ2-2
D: TRBD2
length: 16
V: TRBV5-5
size: .
DNA: TGTGCCAGCAGCAGTACTAGCGGGCGATACACCGGGGAGCTGTTTTTT
CDR3: CASSSTSGRYTGELFF

J: TRBJ1-5
D: TRBD1
length: 13
V: TRBV10-3
size: once
DNA: TGTGCCATCGGGACAGGTTCCAATCAGCCCCAGCATTTT
CDR3: CAIGTGSNQPQHF

J: TRBJ1-1
D: .
length: 13
V: TRBV5-4
size: .
DNA: TGTGCCAGCAGCTTGATAGGGGGAACTGAAGCTTTCTTT
CDR3: CASSLIGGTEAFF

J: TRBJ2-3
D: .
length: 15
V: TRBV3-1/TRBV3-2
size: .
DNA: TGTGCCAGCAGCCAAGCTCGGGGAGGCACAGATACGCAGTATTTT
CDR3: CASSQARGGTDTQYF

J: TRBJ2-3
D: .
length: 13
V: TRBV9
size: few
DNA: TGTGCCAGCAGCGGAAACTACACAGATACGCAGTATTTT
CDR3: CASSGNYTDTQYF

J: TRBJ1-2
D: .
length: 14
V: TRBV6-5
size: once
DNA: TGTGCCAGCCACCGGCGGGGGACCATCTATGGCTACACCTTC
CDR3: CASHRRGTIYGYTF

J: TRBJ2-7
D: .
length: 15
V: TRBV6-1
size: .
DNA: TGTGCCAGCAGTGACAATGCTAACCCCCGCTACGAGCAGTACTTC
CDR3: CASSDNANPRYEQYF

J: TRBJ1-1
D: .
length: 13
V: TRBV10-3
size: .
DNA: TGTGCCATCACCGGACAGCTGAACACTGAAGCTTTCTTT
CDR3: CAITGQLNTEAFF

J: TRBJ2-5
D: TRBD2
length: 15
V: TRBV13
size: once
DNA: TGTGCCAGCAGCCGGCGACTAGCGGGGAGAGAGACCCAGTACTTC
CDR3: CASSRRLAGRETQYF

J: TRBJ1-2
D: TRBD1
length: 15
V: TRBV5-4
size: .
DNA: TGTGCCAGCAGCTTGGCGGGACAGGGGCAATATGGCTACACCTTC
CDR3: CASSLAGQGQYGYTF

J: TRBJ2-6
D: .
length: 13
V: TRBV30
size: .
DNA: TGTGCCTACAGGGTTGGTGGGGCCAACGTCCTGACTTTC
CDR3: CAYRVGGANVLTF

J: TRBJ2-1
D: .
length: 13
V: TRBV10-1
size: .
DNA: TGCGCCAGCAGTGAGCGGGCGGGTGATGAGCAGTTCTTC
CDR3: CASSERAGDEQFF

J: TRBJ1-6
D: .
length: 16
V: TRBV3-1/TRBV3-2
size: .
DNA: TGTGCCAGCAGCCAAGGGGAGGGGTACTATAATTCACCCCTCCACTTT
CDR3: CASSQGEGYYNSPLHF

J: TRBJ1-2
D: TRBD1
length: 13
V: TRBV5-8
size: .
DNA: TGTGCCAGCAGCGACAGGGTGGGCTATGGCTACACCTTC
CDR3: CASSDRVGYGYTF

J: TRBJ2-5
D: .
length: 13
V: TRBV2
size: .
DNA: TGTGCCAGCTGTCGGGGATACCAAGAGACCCAGTACTTC
CDR3: CASCRGYQETQYF

J: TRBJ1-1
D: TRBD1
length: 14
V: TRBV9
size: once
DNA: TGTGCCAGCAGCGTAGACAGGGGGAACACTGAAGCTTTCTTT
CDR3: CASSVDRGNTEAFF

J: TRBJ1-4
D: .
length: 15
V: TRBV11-2
size: few
DNA: TGTGCCAGCAGCTTAACGAAAGGGAGGAATGAAAAACTGTTTTTT
CDR3: CASSLTKGRNEKLFF

J: TRBJ2-5
D: .
length: 11
V: TRBV5-1
size: .
DNA: TGCGCCAGCAGCTCACAAGAGACCCAGTACTTC
CDR3: CASSSQETQYF

J: TRBJ1-1
D: TRBD1
length: 12
V: TRBV18
size: once
DNA: TGTGCCAGCTCGACAGGGGGGCCTGAAGCTTTCTTT
CDR3: CASSTGGPEAFF

J: TRBJ1-3
D: .
length: 14
V: TRBV24-1
size: .
DNA: TGTGCCACCAGTGAGGGGCACTCTGGAAACACCATATATTTT
CDR3: CATSEGHSGNTIYF

J: TRBJ1-4
D: TRBD1
length: 16
V: TRBV5-4
size: .
DNA: TGTGCCAGCAGCTTTCAACTCGGACAGGGGAATGAAAAACTGTTTTTT
CDR3: CASSFQLGQGNEKLFF

J: TRBJ2-7
D: TRBD2
length: 15
V: TRBV3-1/TRBV3-2
size: .
DNA: TGTGCCAGCAGCCAGGGTACTAGCGGTTCCTACGAGCAGTACTTC
CDR3: CASSQGTSGSYEQYF